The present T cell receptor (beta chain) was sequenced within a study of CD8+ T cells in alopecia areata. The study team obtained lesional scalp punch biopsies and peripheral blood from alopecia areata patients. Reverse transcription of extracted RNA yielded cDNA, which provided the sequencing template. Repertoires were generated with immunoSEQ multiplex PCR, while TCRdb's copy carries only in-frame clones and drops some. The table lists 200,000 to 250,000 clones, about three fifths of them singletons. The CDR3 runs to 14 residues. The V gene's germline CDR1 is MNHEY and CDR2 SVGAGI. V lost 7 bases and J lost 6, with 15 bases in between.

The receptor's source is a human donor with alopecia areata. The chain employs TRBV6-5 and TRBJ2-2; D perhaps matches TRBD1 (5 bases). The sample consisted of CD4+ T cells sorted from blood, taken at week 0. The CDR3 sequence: CASTTRIGAGELFF. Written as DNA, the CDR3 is TGTGCCAGCACAACCCGTATAGGGGCCGGGGAGCTGTTTTTT.